The next 6 T cell receptor beta chains were all read from a single sample in a study of shared clonotypes between healthy human individuals. Profiled with immunoSEQ multiplex PCR; TCRdb holds only in-frame clones, not every one. This sample has 2 million to 2.5 million clones; about nine tenths occur once, and the top ten carry about 0.36%. The specimen was naive CD4+ T cells from PBMCs. Described subset: CD45RA+ positively selected. These receptors originate from a man aged 18 to 29 in good health. Some clones in this sample may be carry-over from other donors' samples.

This clone has a single count. V is TRBV2 and J is TRBJ2-1; 7 bases are a match to TRBD2. Germline V gene sequence: CDR1 SNHLY, CDR2 FYNNEI. The CDR3 consists of 13 residues. Germline trimming cut 6 bases from V and 7 bases from J; bases unmatched to any gene: 6. CDR3 in DNA: TGTGCCAGCAGAGGGCTAGCGGCTAATGAGCAGTTCTTC. Amino acids: CASRGLAANEQFF. Combining the CDR3 with reference TRBV2 and TRBJ2-1 gives the whole variable domain EPEVTQTPSHQVTQMGQEVILRCVPISNHLYFYWYRQILGQKVEFLVSFYNNEISEKSEIFDDQFSVERPDGSNFTLKIRSTKLEDSAMYFCASRGLAANEQFFGPGTRLTVL.

This clone was observed a single time. The chain links TRBV29-1 to TRBJ2-6; the D gene is possibly TRBD1 (6 bases). This CDR3 is 14 amino acids long. In germline, CDR1 is SQVTM, CDR2 ANQGSEA. V lost 6 bases, J lost 2 bases, and 11 bases lay in between. The CDR3 sequence: CSVYQGTGANVLTF. The CDR3 coding sequence is TGCAGCGTGTACCAGGGGACTGGGGCCAACGTCCTGACTTTC.

V usage is TRBV10-3 and J usage is TRBJ2-3; D call uncertain. V was trimmed by 7 bases and J by 0 bases, leaving 11 bases between them. The CDR3 has 14 residues. Germline CDR1 ENHRY, CDR2 SYGVKD. The CDR3 sequence is CAIKLETSTDTQYF. CDR3 nucleotide sequence: TGTGCCATCAAACTGGAAACAAGCACAGATACGCAGTATTTT.

This clone has a single count. The rearrangement uses TRBV10-1 and TRBJ2-7; unclear D gene. The CDR3 loop spans 14 amino acids. V was trimmed by 4 bases and J by 0 bases, leaving 10 bases between them. CDR1 and CDR2 (germline): WNHNN, SYGVQD (reference sequence). The CDR3, as DNA: TGCGCCAGCAGTGCCGGAGACAACTCCTACGAGCAGTACTTC. This translates into CASSAGDNSYEQYF.

The CDR3 is CASSSMTSGRTDTQYF. The CDR3 DNA is TGTGCCAGCAGCTCGATGACTAGCGGACGCACAGATACGCAGTATTTT. This chain uses TRBV7-2 with TRBJ2-3, with 9 positions matching TRBD2. This CDR3 is built from 16 residues. J lost 1 base, V lost 4 bases, and 6 bases had no gene match. Germline assignment: CDR1 SGHTA and CDR2 FQGNSA.

The rearrangement links TRBV2 to TRBJ1-2; 10 nucleotides agree with TRBD1. CDR1 is SNHLY and CDR2 is FYNNEI in the germline V gene. V lost 4 bases and J lost 3; bases outside the gene matches: 5. The CDR3 totals 15 residues. The CDR3 is CASSAGTGDYYGYTF. CDR3 bases: TGTGCCAGCAGTGCCGGGACAGGGGATTACTATGGCTACACCTTC. The whole variable domain, filled in from reference TRBV2 and TRBJ1-2, reads EPEVTQTPSHQVTQMGQEVILRCVPISNHLYFYWYRQILGQKVEFLVSFYNNEISEKSEIFDDQFSVERPDGSNFTLKIRSTKLEDSAMYFCASSAGTGDYYGYTFGSGTRLTVV.